The rows below give T cell receptor beta chains drawn from one sample of a study of T cell responses to AZD1222 COVID-19 vaccine. Data came from immunoSEQ multiplex PCR; TCRdb stores just in-frame clones and leaves some out. The profile shows some 96,000 clones, around nine tenths of them singletons. This material consisted of peripheral blood, taken on day 0 of AZD1222 vaccination. Source of these receptors: an adult in good health. The CDR3 runs from the conserved cysteine through the conserved F or W. The D gene is left open where the match is weak. The size field is filled for only some rows; it gives once, few, many or a size class.

J gene,clone size,V gene,D gene,CDR3 DNA,CDR3 protein
TRBJ2-1,NA,TRBV7-9,TRBD2,TGTGCCAGCAGCCAGACAACCGGGACTAGCAATGAGCAGTTCTTC,CASSQTTGTSNEQFF
TRBJ1-2,NA,TRBV9,NA,TGTGCCAGCAGCGTGGCCTCAGGGTTGGATGGCTACACCTTC,CASSVASGLDGYTF
TRBJ2-2,once,TRBV14,NA,TGTGCCAGCAGCACAGGGATTCTCGGGGAGCTGTTTTTT,CASSTGILGELFF
TRBJ2-7,NA,TRBV11-2,TRBD2,TGTGCCAGCGGTGGGACTAGCGGGTCCTACGAGCAGTACTTC,CASGGTSGSYEQYF
TRBJ1-2,NA,TRBV10-3,NA,TGTGCCATCATGGGGGGTCGGGACTATGGCTACACCTTC,CAIMGGRDYGYTF
TRBJ2-5,NA,TRBV5-1,TRBD2,TGCGCCAGCAGCTTGGAGGGCGGGGGGCCTAAAGAGACCCAGTACTTC,CASSLEGGGPKETQYF
TRBJ2-6,NA,TRBV5-1,TRBD1,TGCGCCAGCAGCTTGGAGGGGCAGGGGGCGCGTGGGGCCAACGTCCTGACTTTC,CASSLEGQGARGANVLTF
TRBJ1-1,NA,TRBV2,TRBD1,TGTGCCAGCCTTCCCGGGACAGCGAACACTGAAGCTTTCTTT,CASLPGTANTEAFF
TRBJ2-5,NA,TRBV5-1,NA,TGCGCCAGCAGCGATCGGACGGGGAACCAAGAGACCCAGTACTTC,CASSDRTGNQETQYF
TRBJ2-1,few,TRBV14,TRBD2,TGTGCCAGCAGCCCGGGACTAGCCGCTAATCTCGACTCCTACAATGAGCAGTTCTTC,CASSPGLAANLDSYNEQFF
TRBJ1-1,NA,TRBV12-3/TRBV12-4,NA,TGTGCCAGCAGTTTCCGCAAGGGGGCTGAAGCTTTCTTT,CASSFRKGAEAFF
TRBJ1-2,few,TRBV19,NA,TGTGCCAGTAGTACCGACAGGATTCATGGCTACACCTTC,CASSTDRIHGYTF
TRBJ1-1,NA,TRBV6-1,NA,TGTGCCAGCAGTGAAGACCAGGGAGATGGGGCTTTCTTT,CASSEDQGDGAFF
TRBJ2-1,NA,TRBV4-3,NA,TGCGCCAGCAGCCTCGAAACGTTGTCCTACAATGAGCAGTTCTTC,CASSLETLSYNEQFF
TRBJ1-1,NA,TRBV10-3,NA,TGTGCCATAGACAGCTACACTGAAGCTTTCTTT,CAIDSYTEAFF
TRBJ1-6,few,TRBV3-1/TRBV3-2,NA,TGTGCCAGCAGCCAAGCCTTTAATTCACCCCTCCACTTT,CASSQAFNSPLHF
TRBJ2-5,NA,TRBV18,NA,TGTGCCAGCTCACCACCGTCAGGCCCCCAAGAGACCCAGTACTTC,CASSPPSGPQETQYF
TRBJ1-4,NA,TRBV5-4,TRBD1,TGTGCCAGCAGCCAGAACAGGGGACAGGAAAAACTGTTTTTT,CASSQNRGQEKLFF
TRBJ2-1,NA,TRBV5-1,TRBD2,TGCGCCAGCACTCGGCTAGCGGGAGGGGGAGGGAATGAGCAGTTCTTC,CASTRLAGGGGNEQFF
TRBJ2-7,NA,TRBV5-1,TRBD2,TGCGCCAGCAGCTTGGGACTAGCGGGAGGGCCCTACGAGCAGTACTTC,CASSLGLAGGPYEQYF
TRBJ2-3,NA,TRBV10-1,NA,TGCGCCAGCAGTGAGAATTGGATAGGGCAGGGGTCCACAGATACGCAGTATTTT,CASSENWIGQGSTDTQYF
TRBJ1-3,NA,TRBV6-5,NA,TGTGCCAGCACTTCCTACCCTTACTCTGGAAACACCATATATTTT,CASTSYPYSGNTIYF
TRBJ1-6,NA,TRBV27,NA,TGTGCCAGCAGTTTAGGAGGGAATTCACCCCTCCACTTT,CASSLGGNSPLHF
TRBJ2-7,NA,TRBV6-6,TRBD1,TGTGCCAGCTTTCAGAGGCCGGGACAGGGTCGTTACGAGCAGTACTTC,CASFQRPGQGRYEQYF
TRBJ1-2,NA,TRBV5-1,NA,TGCGCCAGCAGCCTTGGGACGGCGGGATATGGCTACACCTTC,CASSLGTAGYGYTF
TRBJ1-1,NA,TRBV7-2,NA,TGTGCCAGCAGCGGGGGGGGTCGGACTGAAGCTTTCTTT,CASSGGGRTEAFF
TRBJ2-7,NA,TRBV13,TRBD2,TGTGCCAGCAGCTTTGGGAATAGCGGGCAGGGCGAGCAGTACTTC,CASSFGNSGQGEQYF
TRBJ1-2,NA,TRBV5-4,NA,TGTGCCACCGACCTCGGGGGAGATTATGGCTACACCTTC,CATDLGGDYGYTF
TRBJ2-7,NA,TRBV7-9,NA,TGTGCCAGCAGCCCCTGGACGGGGAGCTCCTACGAGCAGTACTTC,CASSPWTGSSYEQYF
TRBJ1-1,NA,TRBV19,TRBD1,TGTGCCAGTAAAGGCCGGACAGGGGTAGCGCGGAACACTGAAGCTTTCTTT,CASKGRTGVARNTEAFF
TRBJ1-1,NA,TRBV7-2,NA,TGTGCCAGCAGCTTAGAGGTCGCGAACACTGAAGCTTTCTTT,CASSLEVANTEAFF
TRBJ1-3,NA,TRBV24-1,TRBD1,TGTGCCACCAGTGAGGGCGCCGGGACAGTGGGAGGAAACACCATATATTTT,CATSEGAGTVGGNTIYF
TRBJ1-1,NA,TRBV5-1,TRBD1,TGCGCCAGCAGCTCAGGACAGGGGAGGACTGAAGCTTTCTTT,CASSSGQGRTEAFF
TRBJ1-1,NA,TRBV9,TRBD1,TGTGCCAGCAGCGTCGGGACAGGGGTTGCTGAAGCTTTCTTT,CASSVGTGVAEAFF
TRBJ1-2,NA,TRBV20-1,NA,TGCAGTGCGTCCTGGGACTACGGCTACACCTTC,CSASWDYGYTF
TRBJ2-1,NA,TRBV5-6,NA,TGTGCCAGCAACCGGGACCTAACGGGGTTGGGTGAGCAGTTCTTC,CASNRDLTGLGEQFF
TRBJ1-2,once,TRBV20-1,NA,TGCAGTGCTAGTTGGGGTGGCTACACCTTC,CSASWGGYTF
TRBJ2-7,NA,TRBV19,NA,TGTGCCAGTAGTAGCCGACCGGGACACCGACCCTACGAGCAGTACTTC,CASSSRPGHRPYEQYF
TRBJ1-1,NA,TRBV19,TRBD1,TGTGCCAGTAGTATTAGGGGACAGGGGGCGAACACTGAAGCTTTCTTT,CASSIRGQGANTEAFF
TRBJ1-2,NA,TRBV5-1,TRBD1,TGCGCCAGCAGCTTGGGGGACAGGGAAGGCTACACCTTC,CASSLGDREGYTF
TRBJ2-5,NA,TRBV5-4,TRBD2,TGTGCCAGCAATCTAGCGGATCAAGAGACCCAGTACTTC,CASNLADQETQYF
TRBJ2-5,once,TRBV3-1/TRBV3-2,TRBD2,TGTGCCAGCAGCCAACTAGCGGGGGAAGAGACCCAGTACTTC,CASSQLAGEETQYF
TRBJ1-5,NA,TRBV7-2,NA,TGTGCCAGCAGCCCCGGTCCAGTGGAAGGGCAGCCCCAGCATTTT,CASSPGPVEGQPQHF
TRBJ2-7,NA,TRBV27,NA,TGTGCCAGCAGTTTAACAAGGGAATTCTCCTACGAGCAGTACTTC,CASSLTREFSYEQYF
TRBJ2-6,NA,TRBV7-3,TRBD2,TGTGCCAGCCGCGGGGGGGCCTCTGGGGCCAACGTCCTGACTTTC,CASRGGASGANVLTF
TRBJ2-7,NA,TRBV6-6,NA,TGTGCCAGCAACCCACTCGGACAGAACGAGCAGTACTTC,CASNPLGQNEQYF
TRBJ1-1,NA,TRBV5-1,NA,TGCGCCAGCAGCGCCTCCACTGAAGCTTTCTTT,CASSASTEAFF
TRBJ1-1,NA,TRBV5-1,TRBD1,TGCGCCAGCAGCGAGACAGGGGCCCGAGGGAACACTGAAGCTTTCTTT,CASSETGARGNTEAFF
TRBJ1-1,NA,TRBV5-6,TRBD1,TGTGCCAGCAGCACCCGACAGGGTTGGGCTGAAGCTTTCTTT,CASSTRQGWAEAFF
TRBJ1-2,NA,TRBV5-1,NA,TGCGCCAGCAGCTTGGGCAGCGGACCCAACAATGGCTACACCTTC,CASSLGSGPNNGYTF
TRBJ1-5,NA,TRBV24-1,NA,TGTGCCACCAGTGATGATAGTTATAGCAATCAGCCCCAGCATTTT,CATSDDSYSNQPQHF
TRBJ1-2,NA,TRBV28,NA,TGTGCCAGCAGGGGGAACGGGGACTATGGCTACACCTTC,CASRGNGDYGYTF